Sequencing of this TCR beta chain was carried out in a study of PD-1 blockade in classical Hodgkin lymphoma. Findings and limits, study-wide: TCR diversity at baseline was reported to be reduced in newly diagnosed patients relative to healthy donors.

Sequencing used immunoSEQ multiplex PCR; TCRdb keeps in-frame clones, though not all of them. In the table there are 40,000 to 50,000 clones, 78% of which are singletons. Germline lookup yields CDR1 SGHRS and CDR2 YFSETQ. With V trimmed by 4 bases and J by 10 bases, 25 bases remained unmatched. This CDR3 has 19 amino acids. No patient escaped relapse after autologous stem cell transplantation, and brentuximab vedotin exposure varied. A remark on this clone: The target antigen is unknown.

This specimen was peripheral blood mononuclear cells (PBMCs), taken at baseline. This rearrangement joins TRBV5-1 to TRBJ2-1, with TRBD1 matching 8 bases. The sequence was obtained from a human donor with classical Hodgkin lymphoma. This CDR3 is CASSPKASRTGRPTGEQFF. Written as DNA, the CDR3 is TGCGCCAGCAGCCCGAAAGCAAGCAGGACAGGGAGACCCACGGGCGAGCAGTTCTTC.